These 26 T cell receptor beta chains were sequenced from one sample in a study of persistence of HIV-infected CD4 T cells. These receptors' targets are unknown. The immunoSEQ assay was version 4, run in survey mode. TCRdb's table, derived via immunoSEQ multiplex PCR, lists solely in-frame clones and lacks some. The sample yields tens of thousands of clones, 65% to 75% seen once. An overlapping HIV-1 Gag peptide pool stimulated these cells at about 0.91 ug/peptide/mL. CD40L/CD69 double-negative CD45RO-high memory CD4+ T cells were collected. Sequencing used CD4+ T cells sorted from PBMCs after roughly 20-hour stimulation, obtained from a patient who received antiretroviral therapy. The receptors come from an adult man with HIV who was CMV-seropositive.

In nucleotides, the CDR3 is TGTGCCAGCAGCGACTCCCTACAGGGTTGGGGCACTGAAGCTTTCTTT. It is translated as CASSDSLQGWGTEAFF. The V and J genes are TRBV7-8 and TRBJ1-1, with a possible D match to TRBD1 (6 bases). CDR3 length: 16 residues. Deletions cut 5 bases from V and 4 bases from J, with 20 bases between. Germline lookup yields CDR1 SGHVS and CDR2 FQNEAQ. Using reference TRBV7-8 and TRBJ1-1 for the parts outside the CDR3, the full variable domain is GAGVSQSPRYKVAKRGQDVALRCDPISGHVSLFWYQQALGQGPEFLTYFQNEAQLDKSGLPSDRFFAERPEGSVSTLKIQRTQQEDSAVYLCASSDSLQGWGTEAFFGQGTRLTVV.

This sequence joins TRBV12-2 and TRBJ1-6; no check of the table's D call, TRBD1, against the DNA was made. TRBV12-2 is a pseudogene locus. The CDR3 loop spans 18 amino acids. The CDR3 region has the DNA TGTGCAAGTCGCATACCGGGACAGGGGAGCCCTAATAATTCACCCCTCCACTTT. It translates to CASRIPGQGSPNNSPLHF.

The chain combines TRBV10-3 with TRBJ1-5, with D possibly being TRBD1 (5 bases). V lost 2 bases and J 7 bases, leaving 12 bases between the germline ends. The CDR3 is 14 residues long. Germline V lookup: CDR1 ENHRY, CDR2 SYGVKD. CDR3 in DNA: TGTGCCATCAGTGAGGGGGGGGAAAACCAGCCCCAGCATTTT. The encoded protein is CAISEGGENQPQHF.

This chain uses TRBV10-3 with TRBJ1-2, with 8 positions matching TRBD1. J lost 8 bases, V lost 3 bases, and 2 bases had no gene match. The CDR3 has 12 residues. Germline assignment: CDR1 ENHRY and CDR2 SYGVKD. The CDR3: CAISDPGGGYTF. The DNA of the CDR3 is TGTGCCATCAGTGACCCAGGGGGCGGCTACACCTTC.

The gene calls are TRBV6-1 and TRBJ1-5; the match to TRBD1 covers 8 bases. Germline CDR1 MNHNS, CDR2 SASEGT. The V and J ends lost 1 base and 5 bases, in that order; junction bases with no gene match: 7. The CDR3 is made up of 16 amino acids. The CDR3 region has the DNA TGTGCCAGCAGTGAAGGACCAGGGGGCACATATCAGCCCCAGCATTTT. The encoded protein is CASSEGPGGTYQPQHF.

J is TRBJ2-7 and V is TRBV9; TRBD1 aligns across 10 bases. This CDR3 has 16 amino acids. V lost 1 base and J lost 1; bases outside the gene matches: 5. The germline V gene encodes CDR1 SGDLS and CDR2 YYNGEE. CDR3 nucleotides: TGTGCCAGCAGCGTACGACAGGGGGCAGCGTCCTACGAGCAGTACTTC. Protein product: CASSVRQGAASYEQYF.

The chain carries TRBV6-6 and TRBJ2-7; unclear D gene. Trimming left V 7 bases short and J 4 bases short, with 11 bases between. The germline CDR1 and CDR2 sequences are MNHNY and SVGAGI (reference sequence). This CDR3 is 12 amino acids long. The CDR3 coding sequence is TGTGCCAGCAAAAATGACCTTTACGAGCAGTACTTC. It specifies CASKNDLYEQYF.

This clone showed up just a few times. The rearrangement links TRBV5-4 to TRBJ2-2, with 12 bases identical to TRBD2. The ends lost 3 bases at V and 6 bases at J; junction bases unmatched: 12. This CDR3 has 18 residues. CDR1 is SGHNT and CDR2 is YYREEE in the germline V gene (reference sequence). The CDR3 is CASSSPGNPSGGAGELFF. In DNA form, the CDR3 reads TGTGCCAGCAGCTCGCCTGGGAACCCTAGCGGGGGGGCCGGGGAGCTGTTTTTT.

In its sample, this clone is medium-sized. The chain employs TRBV5-1 and TRBJ1-4; 7 bases match TRBD1. Germline V gives CDR1 SGHRS, CDR2 YFSETQ. Germline trimming cut 4 bases from V and 0 bases from J; bases unmatched to any gene: 6. CDR3 length: 16 residues. The CDR3 DNA reads as TGCGCCAGCAGCCAGGGGACAGTGGCAACTAATGAAAAACTGTTTTTT. It translates to CASSQGTVATNEKLFF.

The chain recombines TRBV6-6 with TRBJ1-2, with no clear D. The CDR3 totals 13 residues. V shed 5 bases and J shed 6 bases, with 13 bases lying between them. Germline V gene sequence: CDR1 MNHNY, CDR2 SVGAGI (reference sequence). CDR3 protein: CASSPGPEDGYTF. Here the CDR3 DNA reads TGTGCCAGCAGTCCCGGGCCCGAGGATGGCTACACCTTC.

This clone occurred a few times. This sequence joins TRBV4-1 and TRBJ1-1, with 8 bases identical to TRBD1. Per the germline V gene, CDR1 is MGHRA and CDR2 is YSYEKL. The CDR3 runs to 17 residues. V gave up 2 bases and J gave up 5 bases; unmatched junction bases: 13. CDR3 bases: TGCGCCAGCAGCCAATTCGAACTGGGACAGGCAAAGACTGAAGCTTTCTTT. Translation: CASSQFELGQAKTEAFF.

The chain recombines TRBV6-5 with TRBJ1-2, with D possibly matching TRBD1 (5 bases). The CDR3 spans 14 residues. Trimming removed 5 bases at V and 1 base at J, with 11 bases between. Germline V lookup: CDR1 MNHEY, CDR2 SVGAGI. The CDR3 sequence is CASSRTGGNYGYTF. Here the CDR3 DNA reads TGTGCCAGCAGTAGGACCGGGGGTAACTATGGCTACACCTTC.

This rearrangement joins TRBV28 to TRBJ1-1, with D possibly TRBD1 on 5 matching bases. There are 14 residues in the CDR3. Germline CDR1 reads MDHEN; CDR2 reads SYDVKM. V was cut by 7 bases and J by 5 bases, with 17 bases left in between. CDR3 DNA: TGTGCCAGCATGGGGGGACTCCCGGGGACTGAAGCTTTCTTT. This gives the protein CASMGGLPGTEAFF.

J is TRBJ1-2 and V is TRBV6-5; D unclear. Germline CDR1 is MNHEY and CDR2 is SVGAGI. The V and J ends lost 9 bases and 3 bases respectively, with 11 bases between them. This CDR3 spans 12 amino acids. The CDR3: CASHVQDYGYTF. The CDR3 DNA reads as TGTGCCAGTCACGTCCAGGACTATGGCTACACCTTC.

The CDR3 reads CASSVNPENTEAFF. The CDR3 DNA is TGTGCCAGCAGCGTAAACCCGGAAAACACTGAAGCTTTCTTT. The chain joins TRBV9 to TRBJ1-1; D is ambiguous. Germline V gene lookup returns CDR1 SGDLS and CDR2 YYNGEE. Trimming left V 1 base short and J 2 bases short, with 9 bases between. CDR3 size: 14 residues.

The V and J genes are TRBV6-5 and TRBJ1-5; D uncertain. This CDR3 has 14 amino acids. Germline lookup yields CDR1 MNHEY and CDR2 SVGAGI. Trimming took 7 bases from V and 1 from J, leaving 11 bases between them. The CDR3 region has the DNA TGTGCCAGCATCCCTGGTGGGAGCAATCAGCCCCAGCATTTT. Amino acid sequence: CASIPGGSNQPQHF.

J is TRBJ2-5 and V is TRBV6-5; D gene uncertain. The length of the CDR3 is 10 residues. Trimming removed 7 bases from V and 5 bases from J, with 5 bases in between. Germline CDR1 is MNHEY and CDR2 is SVGAGI. The CDR3, as DNA: TGTGCCAGCAAGGGTGAGACCCAGTACTTC. Its translation: CASKGETQYF.

The rearrangement uses TRBV5-4 and TRBJ2-6, with D unclear. Per germline, CDR1 SGHNT and CDR2 YYREEE (reference sequence). The CDR3 sequence is 16 residues long. The V and J ends lost 3 bases and 1 base respectively, with 11 bases between them. The CDR3 coding sequence is TGTGCCAGCAGCTGGGCCACCAATTCTGGGGCCAACGTCCTGACTTTC. It specifies CASSWATNSGANVLTF.

This chain links TRBV3-1 (or the pseudogene TRBV3-2) with TRBJ2-1; TRBD2 matches at 8 bases. The CDR3 sequence is 15 residues long. V was clipped by 0 bases and J by 6 bases; unmatched bases: 4. Germline V gene data show CDR1 as LGHDT and CDR2 as YNNKEL (reference sequence). In DNA, the CDR3 is TGTGCCAGCAGCCAAGATAGCGGGGTCGTCAATGAGCAGTTCTTC. It specifies CASSQDSGVVNEQFF.

The V call is TRBV2, the J call TRBJ2-1, with 11 bases lining up with TRBD2. V lost 2 bases and J lost 6; bases outside the gene matches: 6. Looked up from germline, CDR1 is SNHLY and CDR2 is FYNNEI. The CDR3 spans 16 residues. The CDR3 protein is CASSEIRLAGLNEQFF. CDR3 in DNA: TGTGCCAGCAGTGAAATCCGACTAGCGGGACTCAATGAGCAGTTCTTC.

The chain combines TRBV5-4 with TRBJ2-7, with D perhaps TRBD2 (6 bases). Trimming left V 4 bases short and J 0 bases short, with 14 bases between. The CDR3 consists of 15 residues. Per the germline V gene, CDR1 is SGHNT and CDR2 is YYREEE (reference sequence). CDR3 coding DNA: TGTGCCAGCAGCCCGCCGGGAGCTTACTCCTACGAGCAGTACTTC. It is translated as CASSPPGAYSYEQYF.

The CDR3: CARRGASNEKLFF. In DNA form, the CDR3 reads TGCGCCAGACGGGGGGCGTCGAATGAAAAACTGTTTTTT. The V call is TRBV10-1, the J call TRBJ1-4; possibly TRBD1 for D (6 bases). Trimming left V 9 bases short and J 5 bases short, with 13 bases between. The V gene's germline CDR1 is WNHNN and CDR2 SYGVQD (reference sequence). There are 13 residues in the CDR3.

This rearrangement joins TRBV5-1 to TRBJ2-7, with TRBD1 matching 7 bases. Germline lookup yields CDR1 SGHRS and CDR2 YFSETQ. The CDR3 is made up of 16 amino acids. V trimming: 4 bases; J trimming: 7 bases; junction bases outside the gene matches: 17. The CDR3 is CASSPRTGTPAGEQYF. The CDR3 nucleotides read TGCGCCAGCAGCCCCCGGACAGGAACTCCCGCAGGGGAGCAGTACTTC.

The V and J genes are TRBV7-6 and TRBJ1-1, with 9 positions matching TRBD1. The CDR3 loop spans 13 amino acids. Germline V gives CDR1 SGHVS, CDR2 FNYEAQ. V lost 6 bases and J lost 7; bases outside the gene matches: 6. CDR3 sequence reads: CASRSGTGLEAFF. The CDR3, as DNA: TGTGCCAGCAGGTCCGGGACAGGGCTTGAAGCTTTCTTT.

The V call is TRBV5-1, the J call TRBJ1-1; D gene unclear. CDR1 SGHRS and CDR2 YFSETQ come from the germline V gene. The CDR3 runs 15 residues. Trimming removed 7 bases at V and 5 bases at J, with 21 bases between. The CDR3 is CASGESPGSATEAFF. CDR3 sequence (DNA): TGCGCCAGCGGCGAATCTCCGGGATCTGCTACTGAAGCTTTCTTT.

The chain employs TRBV9 and TRBJ1-3; D not resolved. The CDR3 is 14 amino acids. Germline V CDR1 and CDR2: SGDLS, YYNGEE. Trimming stripped 4 bases from V and 3 bases from J, with 11 bases between. CDR3 nucleotide sequence: TGTGCCAGCAGCCTTAATCGATTTGGAAACACCATATATTTT. Protein sequence: CASSLNRFGNTIYF.